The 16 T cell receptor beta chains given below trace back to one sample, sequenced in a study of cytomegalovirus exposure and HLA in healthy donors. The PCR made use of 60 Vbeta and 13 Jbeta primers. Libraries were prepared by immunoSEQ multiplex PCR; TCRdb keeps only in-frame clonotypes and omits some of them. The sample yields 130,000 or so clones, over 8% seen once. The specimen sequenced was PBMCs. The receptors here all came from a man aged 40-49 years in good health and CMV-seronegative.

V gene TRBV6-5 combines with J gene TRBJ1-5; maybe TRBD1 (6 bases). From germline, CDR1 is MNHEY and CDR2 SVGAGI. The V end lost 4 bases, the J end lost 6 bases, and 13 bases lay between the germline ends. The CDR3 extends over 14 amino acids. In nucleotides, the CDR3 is TGTGCCAGCAGTTCACAGGGAAGGGGTCAGCCCCAGCATTTT. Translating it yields CASSSQGRGQPQHF.

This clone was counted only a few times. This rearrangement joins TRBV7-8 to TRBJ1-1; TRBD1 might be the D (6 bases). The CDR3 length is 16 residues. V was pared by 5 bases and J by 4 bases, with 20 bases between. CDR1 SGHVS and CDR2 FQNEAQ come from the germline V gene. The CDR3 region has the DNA TGTGCCAGCAGCCCACTAGGGGGGGCGAAGGGCACTGAAGCTTTCTTT. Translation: CASSPLGGAKGTEAFF.

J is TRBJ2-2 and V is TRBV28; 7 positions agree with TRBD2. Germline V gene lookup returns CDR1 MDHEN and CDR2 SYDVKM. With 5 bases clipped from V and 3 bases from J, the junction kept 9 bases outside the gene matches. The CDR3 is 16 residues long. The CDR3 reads CASSPGGGTDTGELFF. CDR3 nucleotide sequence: TGTGCCAGCAGTCCGGGAGGCGGGACGGACACCGGGGAGCTGTTTTTT.

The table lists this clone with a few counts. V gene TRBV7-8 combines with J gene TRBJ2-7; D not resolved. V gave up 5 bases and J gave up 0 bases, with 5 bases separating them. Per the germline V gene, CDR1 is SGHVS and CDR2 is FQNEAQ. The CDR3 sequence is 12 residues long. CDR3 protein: CASSTGSYEQYF. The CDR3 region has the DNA TGTGCCAGCAGCACCGGCTCCTACGAGCAGTACTTC. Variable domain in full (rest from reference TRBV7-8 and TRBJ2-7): GAGVSQSPRYKVAKRGQDVALRCDPISGHVSLFWYQQALGQGPEFLTYFQNEAQLDKSGLPSDRFFAERPEGSVSTLKIQRTQQEDSAVYLCASSTGSYEQYFGPGTRLTVT.

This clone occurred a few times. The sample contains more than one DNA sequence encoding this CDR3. The CDR3 reads CASSPTGNYGYTF. DNA for the CDR3: TGTGCCAGCAGCCCCACGGGGAACTATGGCTACACCTTC. This chain connects TRBV7-9 to TRBJ1-2; D not certain. With 5 bases removed from V and 2 bases from J, the gap between germline ends came to 9 bases. The CDR3 sequence is 13 residues long. CDR1 is SEHNR, CDR2 FQNEAQ, per germline (reference sequence).

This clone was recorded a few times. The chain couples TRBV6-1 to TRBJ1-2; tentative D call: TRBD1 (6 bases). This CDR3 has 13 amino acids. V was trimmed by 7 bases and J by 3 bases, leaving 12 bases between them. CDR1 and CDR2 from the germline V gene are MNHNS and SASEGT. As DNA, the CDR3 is TGTGCCAGCATCCCGGACAGCTACTATGGCTACACCTTC. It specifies CASIPDSYYGYTF.

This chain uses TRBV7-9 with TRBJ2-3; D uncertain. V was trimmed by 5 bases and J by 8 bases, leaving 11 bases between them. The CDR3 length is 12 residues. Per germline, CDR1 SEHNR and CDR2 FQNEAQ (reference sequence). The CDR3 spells CASSPVTGTQYF. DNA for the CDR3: TGTGCCAGCAGCCCGGTTACGGGTACGCAGTATTTT.

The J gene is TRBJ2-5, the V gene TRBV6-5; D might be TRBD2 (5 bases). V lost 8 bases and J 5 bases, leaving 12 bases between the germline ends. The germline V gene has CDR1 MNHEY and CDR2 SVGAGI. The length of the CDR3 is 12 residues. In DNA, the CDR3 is TGTGCCAGCGCGGCGGGCAGGGAGACCCAGTACTTC. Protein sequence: CASAAGRETQYF.

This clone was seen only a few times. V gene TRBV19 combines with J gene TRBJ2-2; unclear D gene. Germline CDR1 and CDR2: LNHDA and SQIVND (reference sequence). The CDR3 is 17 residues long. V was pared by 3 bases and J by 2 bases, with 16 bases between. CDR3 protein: CASSIGGRARNTGELFF. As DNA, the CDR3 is TGTGCCAGTAGTATCGGCGGTCGCGCGCGTAACACCGGGGAGCTGTTTTTT.

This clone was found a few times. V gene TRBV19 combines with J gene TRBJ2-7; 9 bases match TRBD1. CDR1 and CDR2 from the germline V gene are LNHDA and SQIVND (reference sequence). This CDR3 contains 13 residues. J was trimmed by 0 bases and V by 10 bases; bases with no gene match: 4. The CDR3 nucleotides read TGTGCCACTAGGGACAGGGCCTCCTACGAGCAGTACTTC. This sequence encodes CATRDRASYEQYF.

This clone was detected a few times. The chain's CDR3 is CASSRRAGGNEQFF. As DNA, the CDR3 is TGTGCCAGCAGTAGGCGGGCGGGGGGGAATGAGCAGTTCTTC. The chain is built from TRBV28 and TRBJ2-1; TRBD2 matches 9 bases. Germline V gene sequence: CDR1 MDHEN, CDR2 SYDVKM. The CDR3 is 14 amino acids. Unmatched junction bases numbered 6, after V lost 5 bases and J lost 7 bases.

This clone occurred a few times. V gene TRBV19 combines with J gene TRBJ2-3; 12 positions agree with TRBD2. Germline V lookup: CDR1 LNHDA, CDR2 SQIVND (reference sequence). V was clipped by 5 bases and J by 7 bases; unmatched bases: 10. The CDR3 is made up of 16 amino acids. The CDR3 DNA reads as TGTGCCAGTAGTCCTAAACTAGCGGGGGGTCGGAATACGCAGTATTTT. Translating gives CASSPKLAGGRNTQYF.

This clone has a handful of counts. The DNA of the CDR3 is TGTGCCAGCAGCTTAGTCGCGGGACTGAGAAATGAAAAACTGTTTTTT. Translation gives CASSLVAGLRNEKLFF. The rearrangement links TRBV7-9 to TRBJ1-4; D perhaps matches TRBD1 (5 bases). Trimming shortened V by 1 base and J by 5 bases, and 14 bases separated the two germline ends. Germline-derived CDR1 and CDR2 are SEHNR and FQNEAQ (reference sequence). The CDR3 contains 16 residues. The full variable domain, completed using reference TRBV7-9 and TRBJ1-4, is DTGVSQNPRHKITKRGQNVTFRCDPISEHNRLYWYRQTLGQGPEFLTYFQNEAQLEKSRLLSDRFSAERPKGSFSTLEIQRTEQGDSAMYLCASSLVAGLRNEKLFFGSGTQLSVL.

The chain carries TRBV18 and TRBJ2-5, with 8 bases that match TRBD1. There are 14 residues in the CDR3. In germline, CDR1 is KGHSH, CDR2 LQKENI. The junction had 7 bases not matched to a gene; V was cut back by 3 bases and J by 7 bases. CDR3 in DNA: TGTGCCAGCTCACCGGGACAGGACCCTGGGACCCAGTACTTC. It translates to CASSPGQDPGTQYF.

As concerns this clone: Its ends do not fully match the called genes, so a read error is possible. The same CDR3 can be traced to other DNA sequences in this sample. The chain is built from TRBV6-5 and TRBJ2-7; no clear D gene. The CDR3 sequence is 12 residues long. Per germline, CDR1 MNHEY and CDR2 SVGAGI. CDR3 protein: CASSHLIYEQYF. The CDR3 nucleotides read TGCGCCAGCAGTCATCTAATCTACGAGCAGTACTTC.

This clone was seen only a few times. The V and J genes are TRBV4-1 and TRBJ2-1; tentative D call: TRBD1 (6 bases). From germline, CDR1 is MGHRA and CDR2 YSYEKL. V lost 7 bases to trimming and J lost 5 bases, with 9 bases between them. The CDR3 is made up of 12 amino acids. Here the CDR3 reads CASTDRDNEQFF. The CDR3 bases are TGCGCCAGCACGGACAGAGACAATGAGCAGTTCTTC.